Following are 19 T cell receptor beta chains from one sample sequenced in a study of T cells expressing NK-cell markers. TCRdb reworked the 5' RACE reads into one entry per CDR3 protein, no DNA. This sample's table reports 300,000 or so distinct CDR3 sequences. Source material: blood T cells: a sorted CD56 or NKG2C T cell subset, CD4+ or CD8+ T cells, or bulk PBMC T cells (not recorded which). All receptors come from a woman between 18 and 75 years old in good health.

The J gene is TRBJ2-3, the V gene TRBV29-1; TCRdb indicates TRBD2, and absent DNA this call remains unverified. The CDR3 consists of 14 residues. From germline, CDR1 is SQVTM and CDR2 ANQGSEA. The CDR3 region is CSVVPAGLTDTQYF.

The chain employs TRBV6-5 and TRBJ2-5; the TCRdb call, TRBD1, lacks DNA for checking. The CDR3 runs to 14 residues. CDR1 MNHEY and CDR2 SVGAGI come from the germline V gene. This CDR3 is CASSYGGSKKTQYF.

V is TRBV5-1 and J is TRBJ2-5. Germline CDR1 is SGHRS and CDR2 is YFSETQ. CDR3 length equals 14 residues. CDR3 sequence: CASSTRSHQETQYF.

The chain joins TRBV19 to TRBJ1-5; TCRdb outputs TRBD1, but without DNA this stays unchecked. CDR3 length equals 15 residues. Per the germline V gene, CDR1 is LNHDA and CDR2 is SQIVND (reference sequence). CDR3 protein: CASSTPGEGNQPQHF.

CDR3 loop: CASSYATSGGVGELFF. The rearrangement joins TRBV6-5 to TRBJ2-2; TCRdb returns TRBD2, unconfirmable since there is no DNA. Germline loops: CDR1 MNHEY, CDR2 SVGAGI. This CDR3 has 16 amino acids.

The V gene is TRBV2, the J gene TRBJ1-6; the TCRdb D gene call, TRBD1, has no DNA to confirm it. CDR3 length equals 14 residues. Germline loops: CDR1 SNHLY, CDR2 FYNNEI. The CDR3 sequence: CASSSQGAGSPLHF. Full variable domain (rest looked up from reference TRBV2 and TRBJ1-6): EPEVTQTPSHQVTQMGQEVILRCVPISNHLYFYWYRQILGQKVEFLVSFYNNEISEKSEIFDDQFSVERPDGSNFTLKIRSTKLEDSAMYFCASSSQGAGSPLHFGNGTRLTVT.

The chain carries TRBV20-1 and TRBJ2-5; absent DNA, TCRdb's TRBD1 call cannot be checked. CDR1 is DFQATT, CDR2 SNEGSKA, per germline (reference sequence). The CDR3 runs 13 residues. The CDR3: CSARTGTDGTQYF.

The chain links TRBV5-1 to TRBJ2-7; absent DNA, TCRdb's TRBD2 call cannot be checked. Germline CDR1 and CDR2: SGHRS and YFSETQ. The CDR3 loop spans 14 amino acids. CDR3 protein: CASSLSRPAGEQYF.

The gene calls are TRBV18 and TRBJ2-1; TCRdb gives TRBD2 as the D gene, but with no DNA this cannot be confirmed. The germline V gene has CDR1 KGHSH and CDR2 LQKENI. The CDR3 runs to 16 residues. This CDR3 reads CASSPKAGGSYNEQFF. Combining the CDR3 with reference TRBV18 and TRBJ2-1 gives the whole variable domain NAGVMQNPRHLVRRRGQEARLRCSPMKGHSHVYWYRQLPEEGLKFMVYLQKENIIDESGMPKERFSAEFPKEGPSILRIQQVVRGDSAAYFCASSPKAGGSYNEQFFGPGTRLTVL.

This CDR3 is CASSQDFPFNEQFF. The chain recombines TRBV14 with TRBJ2-1; TCRdb's D call of TRBD1 is untestable without DNA. Germline V CDR1 and CDR2: SGHDN, FVKESK. The CDR3 is 14 amino acids.

The chain uses TRBV7-8 and TRBJ2-3; TCRdb names TRBD2, which stays unverified in the absence of DNA. CDR1 and CDR2 (germline): SGHVS, FQNEAQ. The CDR3 extends over 16 amino acids. CDR3 sequence: CASNSWRGSSTDTQYF.

The chain carries TRBV7-9 and TRBJ1-5; the D call from TCRdb, TRBD1, cannot be confirmed without DNA. The CDR3 length is 13 residues. CDR1 and CDR2 (germline): SEHNR, FQNEAQ (reference sequence). This chain's CDR3 is CASSGTGGQPQHF.

The chain combines TRBV29-1 with TRBJ1-1; TCRdb names TRBD1, which stays unverified in the absence of DNA. Germline CDR1 is SQVTM and CDR2 is ANQGSEA. The CDR3 spans 13 residues. CDR3 protein: CSAGQGIRTEAFF.

The chain links TRBV7-2 to TRBJ2-1; TCRdb selects TRBD1, and the lack of DNA leaves this call unchecked. The CDR3 spans 14 residues. CDR1 is SGHTA, CDR2 FQGNSA, per germline. CDR3: CASSLGQGIDEQFF. Drawing the rest from reference TRBV7-2 and TRBJ2-1, the complete variable domain is GAGVSQSPSNKVTEKGKDVELRCDPISGHTALYWYRQSLGQGLEFLIYFQGNSAPDKSGLPSDRFSAERTGGSVSTLTIQRTQQEDSAVYLCASSLGQGIDEQFFGPGTRLTVL.

V gene TRBV7-9 combines with J gene TRBJ2-1; without DNA, the TCRdb call of TRBD1 cannot be checked. Germline values: CDR1 SEHNR, CDR2 FQNEAQ (reference sequence). The CDR3 consists of 15 residues. This CDR3 is CASSLAGTGRNEQFF.

The V and J genes are TRBV6-5 and TRBJ2-1; the D gene TCRdb calls, TRBD1, cannot be checked with no DNA. The CDR3 is 16 residues long. Germline CDR1 and CDR2: MNHEY and SVGAGI. CDR3 amino acids: CASSYHGGVPVNEQFF.

J is TRBJ2-1 and V is TRBV4-3; TCRdb's assignment of TRBD2 cannot be checked, as there is no DNA. The germline V gene has CDR1 LGHNA and CDR2 YSLEER. The CDR3 spans 17 residues. This chain's CDR3 is CASSRFMAGGPYNEQFF.

CDR3: CSAIPGLDSSGPQHF. This chain links TRBV20-1 with TRBJ1-5; TCRdb's D gene call, TRBD1, goes unchecked for lack of DNA. Germline-derived CDR1 and CDR2 are DFQATT and SNEGSKA (reference sequence). The CDR3 totals 15 residues.

The chain recombines TRBV15 with TRBJ2-5. In germline, CDR1 is LNHNV, CDR2 YYDKDF (reference sequence). The CDR3 contains 12 residues. The CDR3 region is CATSRDWETQYF. Full variable domain (outside the CDR3, taken from reference TRBV15 and TRBJ2-5): DAMVIQNPRYQVTQFGKPVTLSCSQTLNHNVMYWYQQKSSQAPKLLFHYYDKDFNNEADTPDNFQSRRPNTSFCFLDIRSPGLGDTAMYLCATSRDWETQYFGPGTRLLVL.